This T cell receptor beta chain appears in the sequencing data of a study of blood T cell repertoires in COVID-19. Across the study: Nucleic acid was either cDNA or gDNA, and it came from T cells, B-cell-depleted T cells, or PBMCs.

Germline CDR1 and CDR2: SGHNT and YYREEE (reference sequence). V was clipped by 4 bases and J by 5 bases; unmatched bases: 9. This CDR3 has 15 residues. Patients at the Seattle site were enrolled during active infection and followed longitudinally. Original data processing: Amplification of reference gene primers was used by the study to estimate nucleated cell counts. The table came from immunoSEQ multiplex PCR; TCRdb's copy has only in-frame clones and leaves some out. D and trimming were read from the DNA, whereas the V and J calls and clone size are those reported in that table. The sample has 54,000 or so clones; 65% to 85% are singletons.

Sequencing input: peripheral blood. The sequence was obtained from a man at least 80 years old with COVID-19, enrolled during active disease. The chain joins TRBV5-4 to TRBJ2-5, with 9 bases that match TRBD1. The DNA for the CDR3 is TGTGCCAGCAGCCAACAGGGGGCATTTAAGGAGACCCAGTACTTC. Protein product: CASSQQGAFKETQYF.